The 5 T cell receptor beta chains reported below all come from one sample, sequenced in a study of blood T cell repertoires in COVID-19. Sequenced by immunoSEQ multiplex PCR; TCRdb stores in-frame clones only, minus some. The data show some 500,000 clones, 88% seen once. The sequenced sample was PBMCs or T cells enriched from blood (not recorded which). Source of these receptors: a woman in her 40s who had recovered from COVID-19.

The V and J genes are TRBV5-1 and TRBJ2-5, with TRBD1 matching over 7 bases. CDR3 length: 14 residues. The germline CDR1 and CDR2 sequences are SGHRS and YFSETQ. Losses at the gene ends were 0 bases for V and 5 bases for J; bases not matched to a gene: 4. CDR3 residues: CASSLGQGPETQYF. The CDR3 coding sequence is TGCGCCAGCAGCTTGGGACAGGGTCCGGAGACCCAGTACTTC.

This chain connects TRBV2 to TRBJ2-1, with no clear D. This CDR3 has 15 amino acids. The germline V and J ends were trimmed by 0 bases and 2 bases, with 8 bases remaining between them. Germline lookup yields CDR1 SNHLY and CDR2 FYNNEI. The CDR3 DNA is TGTGCCAGCAGTGAAGCGCGGAACCCCTACAATGAGCAGTTCTTC. As protein: CASSEARNPYNEQFF.

V and J are TRBV5-6 and TRBJ2-7, with D possibly being TRBD1 (5 bases). This CDR3 has 13 amino acids. Trimming left V 1 base short and J 5 bases short, with 10 bases between. The germline V gene encodes CDR1 SGHDT and CDR2 YYEEEE. CDR3 sequence (DNA): TGTGCCAGCAGCTTGTTGCAGGGCCACGAGCAGTACTTC. Its protein product is CASSLLQGHEQYF.

In this sample, this clone turned up once. The chain carries TRBV7-2 and TRBJ1-2; no reliable D call. Trimming pared 1 base from V and 2 bases from J, leaving 5 bases between. From germline, CDR1 is SGHTA and CDR2 FQGNSA. The CDR3 loop spans 13 amino acids. The CDR3 spells CASSLVGNYGYTF. Written as DNA, the CDR3 is TGTGCCAGCAGCTTAGTCGGGAACTATGGCTACACCTTC. Using reference TRBV7-2 and TRBJ1-2 for the parts outside the CDR3, the full variable domain is GAGVSQSPSNKVTEKGKDVELRCDPISGHTALYWYRQSLGQGLEFLIYFQGNSAPDKSGLPSDRFSAERTGGSVSTLTIQRTQQEDSAVYLCASSLVGNYGYTFGSGTRLTVV.

The chain carries TRBV10-3 and TRBJ2-1; 11 bases are shared with TRBD2. This CDR3 is 16 amino acids long. The V and J ends lost 6 bases and 2 bases, in that order; junction bases with no gene match: 6. Looked up from germline, CDR1 is ENHRY and CDR2 is SYGVKD. The CDR3 DNA reads TGTGCCATCAGAAACCTAGCGGGAGGTCCCTACAATGAGCAGTTCTTC. Translated, it gives CAIRNLAGGPYNEQFF.